These 13 T cell receptor beta chains originate from one sample sequenced in a study of neoadjuvant anti-PD-1 for oral cavity cancer. This sample's time point: after neoadjuvant nivolumab, at surgical resection. The protocol was immunoSEQ multiplex PCR, while the TCRdb copy is restricted to in-frame clones and leaves out a portion. The sample consists of 11,000 to 15,000 clones, 70% to 75% of them appearing once. Source: PBMCs, taken after nivolumab (anti-PD-1) treatment. The receptors originated from a person aged 35 to 85 with oral cavity squamous cell carcinoma.

The chain recombines TRBV5-1 with TRBJ2-3, with 7 bases that match TRBD2. Losses at the gene ends were 1 base for V and 2 bases for J; bases not matched to a gene: 4. Germline values: CDR1 SGHRS, CDR2 YFSETQ. The CDR3 loop spans 15 amino acids. The CDR3 sequence is CASSLPSGDTDTQYF. In DNA form, the CDR3 reads TGCGCCAGCAGCTTGCCCAGCGGGGACACAGATACGCAGTATTTT.

The genes are TRBV5-1 and TRBJ2-7, with TRBD2 matching 13 bases. CDR1 and CDR2 from the germline V gene are SGHRS and YFSETQ. The CDR3 runs to 16 residues. With 4 bases clipped from V and 2 bases from J, the junction kept 6 bases outside the gene matches. In nucleotides, the CDR3 is TGCGCCAGCAGCCCCCGAACTAGCGGGGGGGCCTACGAGCAGTACTTC. This gives the protein CASSPRTSGGAYEQYF.

V is TRBV4-1 and J is TRBJ1-5; 7 bases are shared with TRBD1. Germline assignment: CDR1 MGHRA and CDR2 YSYEKL. There are 15 residues in the CDR3. The V segment lost 3 bases and the J segment 4 bases; nucleotides outside the gene matches: 6. The CDR3 sequence: CASSQPGQRNQPQHF. DNA of the CDR3: TGCGCCAGCAGCCAGCCGGGACAGAGAAATCAGCCCCAGCATTTT.

The rearrangement links TRBV7-2 to TRBJ2-7; 7 bases map to TRBD2. The CDR3 is 13 amino acids. Germline V gene data show CDR1 as SGHTA and CDR2 as FQGNSA. The J segment lost 9 bases and the V segment lost 2 bases, leaving 7 bases of the junction unmatched. The CDR3 nucleotides are TGTGCCAGCAGCTTACCCTCAGCGGGGCGGCAGTACTTC. Translated: CASSLPSAGRQYF.

By sample share, this clone is medium-sized. This rearrangement joins TRBV25-1 to TRBJ1-1; D perhaps matches TRBD1 (5 bases). The CDR3 covers 13 residues. Trimming took 5 bases from V and 10 from J, leaving 17 bases between them. Germline values: CDR1 MGHDK, CDR2 SYGVNS. CDR3 DNA sequence: TGTGCCAGCAGTCGGGGCGGCGGTATGGCAGCTTTCTTT. Amino acids: CASSRGGGMAAFF.

This clone was seen a handful of times. The CDR3 protein is CASSQVGITLNTEAFF. Written as DNA, the CDR3 is TGCGCCAGCAGCCAAGTGGGTATAACCTTGAACACTGAAGCTTTCTTT. V usage is TRBV4-1 and J usage is TRBJ1-1; D call uncertain. CDR3 size: 16 residues. V lost 1 base and J 0 bases, leaving 12 bases between the germline ends. Germline V lookup: CDR1 MGHRA, CDR2 YSYEKL.

This clone was seen a single time. The chain recombines TRBV10-1 with TRBJ2-2, with D maybe TRBD2 (6 bases). Germline loops: CDR1 WNHNN, CDR2 SYGVQD (reference sequence). The CDR3 consists of 15 residues. The V and J ends lost 5 bases and 4 bases respectively, with 14 bases between them. CDR3 coding DNA: TGCGCCAGCAGTCGGGGGTTATTGGGCACCGGGGAGCTGTTTTTT. It translates to CASSRGLLGTGELFF.

This clone has only one observation. This chain uses TRBV5-4 with TRBJ1-2, with D possibly matching TRBD1 (5 bases). Germline CDR1 SGHNT, CDR2 YYREEE (reference sequence). The V and J ends lost 4 bases and 4 bases respectively, with 17 bases between them. This CDR3 is built from 15 residues. CDR3 DNA sequence: TGTGCCAGCAGCACTGGACGGAGAGGGGTCTATGGCTACACCTTC. It specifies CASSTGRRGVYGYTF.

V is TRBV7-8 and J is TRBJ1-2, with D unresolved. The ends were cut back, 1 base at V and 7 bases at J, with 19 bases in the middle. Germline lookup yields CDR1 SGHVS and CDR2 FQNEAQ. The CDR3 loop spans 16 amino acids. In DNA, the CDR3 is TGTGCCAGCAGCTTAGGACTTCTCGGCGGACGTGGTGGCTACACCTTC. It encodes CASSLGLLGGRGGYTF. The full variable domain, completed using reference TRBV7-8 and TRBJ1-2, is GAGVSQSPRYKVAKRGQDVALRCDPISGHVSLFWYQQALGQGPEFLTYFQNEAQLDKSGLPSDRFFAERPEGSVSTLKIQRTQQEDSAVYLCASSLGLLGGRGGYTFGSGTRLTVV.

The chain joins TRBV7-9 to TRBJ2-7; no definite D call. The CDR3 totals 14 residues. Germline V gene lookup returns CDR1 SEHNR and CDR2 FQNEAQ (reference sequence). V was pared by 2 bases and J by 2 bases, with 10 bases between. CDR3 sequence: CASSLLDVAYEQYF. The CDR3 coding sequence is TGTGCCAGCAGCTTACTGGACGTAGCCTACGAGCAGTACTTC. Full variable domain (rest looked up from reference TRBV7-9 and TRBJ2-7): DTGVSQNPRHKITKRGQNVTFRCDPISEHNRLYWYRQTLGQGPEFLTYFQNEAQLEKSRLLSDRFSAERPKGSFSTLEIQRTEQGDSAMYLCASSLLDVAYEQYFGPGTRLTVT.

The chain links TRBV27 to TRBJ2-1, with 9 bases lining up with TRBD2. Per the germline V gene, CDR1 is MNHEY and CDR2 is SMNVEV (reference sequence). J gave up 0 bases and V 6 bases, and 0 bases lay outside the gene matches. CDR3 length: 14 amino acids. The CDR3 sequence is CASRLAGSYNEQFF. For the CDR3, the DNA is TGTGCCAGCAGACTAGCGGGCTCCTACAATGAGCAGTTCTTC.

The chain employs TRBV4-1 and TRBJ2-3, with TRBD2 identical over 9 bases. V lost 0 bases to trimming and J lost 0 bases; unmatched junction nucleotides: 13. Germline V gene data show CDR1 as MGHRA and CDR2 as YSYEKL. This CDR3 comprises 20 residues. The CDR3 reads CASSQDWREGRSHSTDTQYF. CDR3 nucleotides: TGCGCCAGCAGCCAAGATTGGCGGGAGGGCCGTTCCCATAGCACAGATACGCAGTATTTT.

The chain employs TRBV7-9 and TRBJ1-5; 7 bases line up with TRBD1. CDR1 is SEHNR, CDR2 FQNEAQ, per germline (reference sequence). Trimming at V came to 1 base and at J to 3 bases, leaving 6 bases not matched to a gene. The CDR3 runs to 16 residues. The CDR3 bases are TGTGCCAGCAGCTTAGGCGGGACAGACCTCAATCAGCCCCAGCATTTT. Residues: CASSLGGTDLNQPQHF.